This T cell receptor (beta chain) was identified in a study of blood T cell repertoires in COVID-19. Turning to the study itself: T cells, B-cell-depleted T cells, or PBMCs provided the cDNA or gDNA that served as material.

V lost 0 bases to trimming and J lost 7 bases, with 10 bases between them. This CDR3 spans 14 amino acids. CDR1 and CDR2 (germline): SGHRS, YFSETQ. Repertoires were generated with immunoSEQ multiplex PCR, while TCRdb's copy carries only in-frame clones and drops some. The sample contains more than 70,000 clones, 75% to 85% of which appear only once. This sequence joins TRBV5-1 and TRBJ2-2; D is perhaps TRBD1 (5 bases). The sequence derives from a woman aged 70 to 79 with acute or convalescent COVID-19. The sequenced material came from peripheral blood. CDR3 nucleotide sequence: TGCGCCAGCAGCTTGGCCCTGGGGCTCGGGGAGCTGTTTTTT. It yields the protein CASSLALGLGELFF.